Included here is one TCR beta chain sequence, with context. The antigen is not known. The sample comes from a study of memory CD4+ T cells and cytomegalovirus serostatus. Study observations and caveats: Each of roughly 65 CMV-associated TCRbeta sequences occurred in one to five individuals.

Clones were sequenced by immunoSEQ multiplex PCR, and TCRdb holds only the in-frame ones, with some missing. The sample shows roughly 60,000 clones, roughly three quarters of them seen only once. Single viable CD3+CD4+CD8-CD45RO+ cells were sorted as the memory CD4+ T cells. Sequencing was carried out using memory CD4+ T cells from blood. The source of this sequence is an adult in good health and CMV-seronegative.

The CDR3 is CASSPGWTSGRGYNEQFF. Here the CDR3 DNA reads TGTGCCAGCAGCCCAGGGTGGACTAGCGGGAGGGGATACAATGAGCAGTTCTTC. The J gene is TRBJ2-1, the V gene TRBV11-3; TRBD2 matches at 15 bases. The CDR3 is made up of 18 amino acids. V trimming: 5 bases; J trimming: 4 bases; junction bases outside the gene matches: 9. In germline, CDR1 is SGHNT, CDR2 YENEEA. Combining the CDR3 with reference TRBV11-3 and TRBJ2-1 gives the whole variable domain EAGVVQSPRYKIIEKKQPVAFWCNPISGHNTLYWYLQNLGQGPELLIRYENEEAVDDSQLPKDRFSAERLKGVDSTLKIQPAELGDSAVYLCASSPGWTSGRGYNEQFFGPGTRLTVL.